A selection of T cell receptor beta chains follows, all from one sample in a study of Ad26.COV2.S vaccination and SARS-CoV-2 variants. This table comes from immunoSEQ multiplex PCR, and its TCRdb copy is limited to in-frame clones, with some not included. The sample contains around 500,000 clones, nearly 90% of which appear only once. The sequencing used peripheral blood, collected in a trial of Ad26.COV2.S vaccine versus placebo. The origin of the receptors is a person aged 18 to 65 who received the Ad26.COV2.S COVID-19 vaccine or a placebo. Each CDR3 is given with its conserved first and last residue. Each record gives: CDR3 protein, CDR3 DNA, V gene, J gene, clone size, D gene. The D gene is left open where the match is weak. Rows give clone size only sometimes, using once, few, many, or a class for an expanded clone.

CATSQRGVNEQFF	TGTGCCACCAGTCAGAGGGGGGTGAATGAGCAGTTCTTC	TRBV15	TRBJ2-1	NA	NA
CASSLARTTAGGYTF	TGCGCCAGCAGCTTGGCCAGGACCACCGCGGGTGGCTACACCTTC	TRBV5-1	TRBJ1-2	once	NA
CASSYSRRGREGGYTF	TGTGCCAGCAGTTACTCGCGTAGGGGCAGGGAGGGCGGCTACACCTTC	TRBV6-5	TRBJ1-2	NA	NA
CASSIYSGRTNEQFF	TGTGCCAGTAGTATTTATAGCGGGCGGACCAATGAGCAGTTCTTC	TRBV19	TRBJ2-1	once	TRBD2
CASSRVWGLYRNQPQHF	TGTGCCAGTAGTCGTGTGTGGGGGCTTTATAGAAATCAGCCCCAGCATTTT	TRBV19	TRBJ1-5	NA	NA
CASRRTVNTEAFF	TGTGCCAGCAGGAGGACGGTGAACACTGAAGCTTTCTTT	TRBV6-5	TRBJ1-1	NA	NA
CASSPPGARGYTF	TGTGCCAGCTCACCACCGGGAGCTCGCGGCTACACCTTC	TRBV18	TRBJ1-2	NA	NA
CATSREKFGRLNTEAFF	TGTGCCACCAGCAGGGAAAAGTTTGGGCGCCTGAACACTGAAGCTTTCTTT	TRBV15	TRBJ1-1	NA	NA
CASTQDDFGSYNEQFF	TGTGCCAGCACCCAAGACGACTTTGGCTCCTACAATGAGCAGTTCTTC	TRBV7-9	TRBJ2-1	NA	NA
CSVGGREVGQFF	TGCAGCGTTGGCGGGAGGGAGGTAGGGCAGTTCTTC	TRBV29-1	TRBJ2-1	NA	TRBD2
CASSFGLAGYQETQYF	TGCGCCAGCAGCTTTGGACTAGCGGGATACCAAGAGACCCAGTACTTC	TRBV5-1	TRBJ2-5	NA	TRBD2
CASSYGGEQFF	TGTGCCAGCAGTTACGGGGGGGAGCAGTTCTTC	TRBV6-5	TRBJ2-1	NA	NA
CASISPGNEKLFF	TGTGCCAGCATTTCGCCAGGGAATGAAAAACTGTTTTTT	TRBV28	TRBJ1-4	NA	NA
CASSYSTGEEKLFF	TGTGCCAGCAGTTACTCGACAGGGGAGGAAAAACTGTTTTTT	TRBV6-2/TRBV6-3	TRBJ1-4	NA	TRBD1
CASISGGTGKNIQYF	TGTGCCAGTATCTCGGGGGGGACAGGCAAAAACATTCAGTACTTC	TRBV19	TRBJ2-4	NA	NA
CASRRRDTNTEAFF	TGTGCCAGCAGGCGCCGGGACACCAATACTGAAGCTTTCTTT	TRBV2	TRBJ1-1	NA	NA
CATSRASGSTDTQYF	TGTGCCACCAGCAGAGCTAGCGGGAGCACAGATACGCAGTATTTT	TRBV15	TRBJ2-3	NA	TRBD2
CSVTSGQETQYF	TGCAGCGTGACTAGCGGACAAGAGACCCAGTACTTC	TRBV29-1	TRBJ2-5	NA	TRBD2
CASKGPDWETQYF	TGTGCCAGCAAGGGTCCGGACTGGGAGACCCAGTACTTC	TRBV2	TRBJ2-5	NA	NA
CASSLSAMNTGELFF	TGTGCCAGCAGCTTATCGGCCATGAACACCGGGGAGCTGTTTTTT	TRBV11-2	TRBJ2-2	NA	NA
CASSGPNTEAFF	TGTGCCAGCTCTGGGCCGAACACTGAAGCTTTCTTT	TRBV18	TRBJ1-1	NA	NA